The 13 T cell receptor beta chains given below trace back to one sample, sequenced in a study of blood T cell repertoires in COVID-19. The data were produced by immunoSEQ multiplex PCR, yet TCRdb's version contains in-frame clones alone and is incomplete. The data show around 80,000 clones, roughly 82% seen once. The sample taken for sequencing was peripheral blood. These receptor sequences come from a man of 80 years or more with acute or convalescent COVID-19.

The chain carries TRBV2 and TRBJ2-7; unclear D gene. The germline V gene has CDR1 SNHLY and CDR2 FYNNEI. Trimming took 4 bases from V and 3 from J, leaving 7 bases between them. CDR3 length equals 12 residues. CDR3 in DNA: TGTGCCAGCAGTGGTCTCGGCTACGAGCAGTACTTC. Its protein is CASSGLGYEQYF.

The V gene is TRBV7-6, the J gene TRBJ2-5; 8 bases align to TRBD2. Per the germline V gene, CDR1 is SGHVS and CDR2 is FNYEAQ. CDR3 length: 16 amino acids. Trimming removed 0 bases from V and 1 base from J; junction bases left unmatched: 4. Here the CDR3 reads CASSLALGLGQETQYF. The CDR3 DNA is TGTGCCAGCAGCTTAGCGCTGGGACTAGGCCAAGAGACCCAGTACTTC.

This sequence joins TRBV7-9 and TRBJ2-2; 7 bases align to TRBD1. The trim removed 5 bases at V and 6 bases at J, leaving 3 bases unmatched. Germline CDR1 reads SEHNR; CDR2 reads FQNEAQ (reference sequence). This CDR3 is built from 13 residues. As DNA, the CDR3 is TGTGCCAGCAGCCCTGACAGGGCCGGGGAGCTGTTTTTT. As protein: CASSPDRAGELFF.

This clone turned up a few times. The chain has TRBV6-2 or TRBV6-3 and TRBJ1-2, with D possibly matching TRBD1 (5 bases). The germline V gene has CDR1 MNHEY and CDR2 SVGEGT. The CDR3 has 15 residues. Trimming took 0 bases from V and 3 from J, leaving 11 bases between them. CDR3: CASSYSTDPYYGYTF. The CDR3 bases are TGTGCCAGCAGTTACTCGACAGACCCCTACTATGGCTACACCTTC.

This clone was detected once. The rearrangement links TRBV19 to TRBJ1-1; 7 bases fit TRBD1. This CDR3 region has 12 residues. V was pared by 7 bases and J by 5 bases, with 4 bases of the junction left unmatched. Germline V gene lookup returns CDR1 LNHDA and CDR2 SQIVND (reference sequence). In nucleotides, the CDR3 is TGTGCCAGTAACCACAGGGGAACTGAAGCTTTCTTT. This sequence encodes CASNHRGTEAFF.

The genes are TRBV3-1 (or the pseudogene TRBV3-2) and TRBJ2-1; 14 bases are shared with TRBD2. Germline V CDR1 and CDR2: LGHDT, YNNKEL (reference sequence). The V segment lost 5 bases and the J segment 7 bases; nucleotides outside the gene matches: 13. CDR3 length: 18 amino acids. For the CDR3, the DNA is TGTGCCAGCAGCACCCCATCGACTAGCGGGGGGGCAGGGAATGAGCAGTTCTTC. Amino acids: CASSTPSTSGGAGNEQFF.

The V gene is TRBV5-8, the J gene TRBJ2-5, with D possibly TRBD2 on 5 matching bases. Trimming pared 5 bases from V and 0 bases from J, leaving 11 bases between. The CDR3 has 14 residues. Looked up from germline, CDR1 is SGHTS and CDR2 is YDEGEE. The CDR3, as DNA: TGTGCCAGCAGAGGGAAGGACTACCAAGAGACCCAGTACTTC. Its protein product is CASRGKDYQETQYF.

The J gene is TRBJ1-4, the V gene TRBV18; tentative D call: TRBD1 (5 bases). Trimming shortened V by 1 base and J by 3 bases, and 9 bases separated the two germline ends. The CDR3 has 15 amino acids. In germline, CDR1 is KGHSH, CDR2 LQKENI. The CDR3 sequence is CASSPQGQANEKLFF. The DNA for the CDR3 is TGTGCCAGCTCACCACAGGGGCAGGCTAATGAAAAACTGTTTTTT.

The chain carries TRBV25-1 and TRBJ1-6; 9 positions match TRBD1. After removal of 2 bases from V and 10 bases from J, the junction contained 6 bases not matched to a gene. From germline, CDR1 is MGHDK and CDR2 SYGVNS. The CDR3 is made up of 15 amino acids. The CDR3 DNA is TGTGCCAGCAGTGAACTGGGACAGGGCGGGTCACCCCTCCACTTT. Its translation: CASSELGQGGSPLHF. The variable domain in full, with the rest retrieved from reference TRBV25-1 and TRBJ1-6, is EADIYQTPRYLVIGTGKKITLECSQTMGHDKMYWYQQDPGMELHLIHYSYGVNSTEKGDLSSESTVSRIRTEHFPLTLESARPSHTSQYLCASSELGQGGSPLHFGNGTRLTVT.

CDR3 region: CASRHTDGVEAFF. Written as DNA, the CDR3 is TGTGCCAGCAGGCACACCGACGGGGTTGAAGCTTTCTTT. The chain has TRBV27 and TRBJ1-1; the D is unclear. V was shortened by 6 bases and J by 7 bases, with 15 bases between the two germline ends. This CDR3 has 13 amino acids. Germline V gives CDR1 MNHEY, CDR2 SMNVEV (reference sequence).

The chain recombines TRBV10-3 with TRBJ2-7; 8 positions match TRBD1. The CDR3 consists of 12 residues. CDR1 ENHRY and CDR2 SYGVKD come from the germline V gene. After removal of 10 bases from V and 4 bases from J, the junction contained 6 bases not matched to a gene. DNA of the CDR3: TGTGCCACATCGACAGGGGAGTACGAGCAGTACTTC. This sequence encodes CATSTGEYEQYF.

The rearrangement uses TRBV5-1 and TRBJ1-1, with 11 bases identical to TRBD1. The CDR3 extends over 14 amino acids. Germline loops: CDR1 SGHRS, CDR2 YFSETQ. The V segment lost 3 bases and the J segment 5 bases; nucleotides outside the gene matches: 3. The CDR3 spells CASSSGQGATEAFF. The CDR3 DNA is TGCGCCAGCAGCTCAGGACAGGGGGCTACTGAAGCTTTCTTT.

This chain connects TRBV19 to TRBJ1-4; possibly TRBD1 for D (6 bases). Deletions cut 7 bases from V and 7 bases from J, with 13 bases between. The CDR3 totals 13 residues. Per the germline V gene, CDR1 is LNHDA and CDR2 is SQIVND (reference sequence). The chain's CDR3 is CASIYRDTEKLFF. As DNA, the CDR3 is TGTGCCAGTATATACAGGGATACTGAAAAACTGTTTTTT.